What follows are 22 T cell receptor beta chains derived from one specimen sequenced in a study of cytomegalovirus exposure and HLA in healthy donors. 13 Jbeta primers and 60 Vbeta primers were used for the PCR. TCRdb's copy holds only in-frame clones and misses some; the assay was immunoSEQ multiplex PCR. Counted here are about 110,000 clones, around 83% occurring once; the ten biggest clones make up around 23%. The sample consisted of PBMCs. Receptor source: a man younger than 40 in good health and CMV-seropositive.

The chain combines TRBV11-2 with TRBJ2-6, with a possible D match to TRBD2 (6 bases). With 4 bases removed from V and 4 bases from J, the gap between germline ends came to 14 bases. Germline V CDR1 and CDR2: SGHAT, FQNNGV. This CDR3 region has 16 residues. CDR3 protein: CASSSDRGLGANVLTF. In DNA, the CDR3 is TGTGCCAGCAGCTCCGACCGGGGACTGGGGGCCAACGTCCTGACTTTC.

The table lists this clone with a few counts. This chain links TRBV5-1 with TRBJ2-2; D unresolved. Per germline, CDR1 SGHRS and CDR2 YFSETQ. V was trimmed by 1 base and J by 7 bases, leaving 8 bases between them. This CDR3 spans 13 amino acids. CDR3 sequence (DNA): TGCGCCAGCAGCTTGTTACAGTTCGGGGAGCTGTTTTTT. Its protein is CASSLLQFGELFF.

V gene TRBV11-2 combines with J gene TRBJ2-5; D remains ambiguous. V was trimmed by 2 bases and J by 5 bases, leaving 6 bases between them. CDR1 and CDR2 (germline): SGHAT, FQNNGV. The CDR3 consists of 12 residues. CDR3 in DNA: TGTGCCAGCAGCTTATCGGAGGAGACCCAGTACTTC. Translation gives CASSLSEETQYF.

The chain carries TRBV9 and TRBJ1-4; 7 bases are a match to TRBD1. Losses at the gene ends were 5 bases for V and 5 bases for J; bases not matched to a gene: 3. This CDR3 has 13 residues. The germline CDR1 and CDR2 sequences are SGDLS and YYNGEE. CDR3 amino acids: CASRIQGNEKLFF. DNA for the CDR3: TGTGCCAGCAGGATACAGGGGAATGAAAAACTGTTTTTT.

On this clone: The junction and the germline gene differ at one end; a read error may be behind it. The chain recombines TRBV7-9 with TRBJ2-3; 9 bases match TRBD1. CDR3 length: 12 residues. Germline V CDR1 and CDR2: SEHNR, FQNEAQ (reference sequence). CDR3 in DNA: TGTTCCAGCAGCTTGGACAGGGGAACGCAGTATTTT. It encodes CSSSLDRGTQYF.

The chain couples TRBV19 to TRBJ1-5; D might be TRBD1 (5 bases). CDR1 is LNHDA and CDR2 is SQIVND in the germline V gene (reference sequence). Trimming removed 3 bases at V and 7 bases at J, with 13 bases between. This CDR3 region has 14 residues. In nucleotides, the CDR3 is TGTGCCAGTAGTATTCCCAGGGTTGGGCAGCCCCAGCATTTT. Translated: CASSIPRVGQPQHF.

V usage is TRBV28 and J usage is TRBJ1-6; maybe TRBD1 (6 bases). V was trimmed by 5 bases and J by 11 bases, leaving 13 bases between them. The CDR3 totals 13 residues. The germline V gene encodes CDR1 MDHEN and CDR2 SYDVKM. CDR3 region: CASSLRTDPPLHF. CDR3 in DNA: TGTGCCAGCAGTCTCCGGACAGATCCACCCCTCCACTTT.

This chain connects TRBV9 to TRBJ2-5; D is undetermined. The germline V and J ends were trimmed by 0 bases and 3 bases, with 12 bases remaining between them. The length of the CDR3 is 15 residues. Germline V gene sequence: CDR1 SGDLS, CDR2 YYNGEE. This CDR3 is CASSVGSRPEETQYF. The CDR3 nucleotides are TGTGCCAGCAGCGTAGGTTCTAGACCCGAAGAGACCCAGTACTTC.

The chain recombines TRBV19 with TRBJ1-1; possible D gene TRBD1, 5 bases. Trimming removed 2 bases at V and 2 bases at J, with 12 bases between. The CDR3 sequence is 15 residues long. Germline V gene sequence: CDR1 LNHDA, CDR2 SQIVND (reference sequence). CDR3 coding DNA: TGTGCCAGTAGTATATTGGGGGGAGGCAACACTGAAGCTTTCTTT. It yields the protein CASSILGGGNTEAFF.

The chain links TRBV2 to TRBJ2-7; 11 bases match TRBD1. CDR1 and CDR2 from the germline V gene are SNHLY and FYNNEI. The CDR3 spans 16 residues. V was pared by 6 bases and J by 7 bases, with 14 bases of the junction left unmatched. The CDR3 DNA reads TGTGCCAGCAGGGGGACTAGGACAGGGGGCGGAAGGGAGCAGTACTTC. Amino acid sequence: CASRGTRTGGGREQYF. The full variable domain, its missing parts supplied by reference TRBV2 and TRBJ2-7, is EPEVTQTPSHQVTQMGQEVILRCVPISNHLYFYWYRQILGQKVEFLVSFYNNEISEKSEIFDDQFSVERPDGSNFTLKIRSTKLEDSAMYFCASRGTRTGGGREQYFGPGTRLTVT.

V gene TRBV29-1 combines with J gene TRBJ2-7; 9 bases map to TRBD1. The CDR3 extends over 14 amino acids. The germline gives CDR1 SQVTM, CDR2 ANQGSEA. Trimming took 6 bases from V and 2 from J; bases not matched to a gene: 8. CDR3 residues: CSVWGGQGAYEQYF. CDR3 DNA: TGCAGCGTCTGGGGGGGACAGGGCGCCTACGAGCAGTACTTC.

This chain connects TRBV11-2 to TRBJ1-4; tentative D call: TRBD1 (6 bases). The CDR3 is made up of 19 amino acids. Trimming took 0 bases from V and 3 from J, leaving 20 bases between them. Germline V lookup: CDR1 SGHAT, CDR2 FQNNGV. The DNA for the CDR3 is TGTGCCAGCAGCTTAGACCGGGACACGGTGTCCGCGGCTAATGAAAAACTGTTTTTT. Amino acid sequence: CASSLDRDTVSAANEKLFF.

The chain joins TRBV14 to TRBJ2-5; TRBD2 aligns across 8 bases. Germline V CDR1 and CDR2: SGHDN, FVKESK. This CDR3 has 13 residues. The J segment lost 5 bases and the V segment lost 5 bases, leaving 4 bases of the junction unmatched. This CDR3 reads CASSAREGETQYF. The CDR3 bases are TGTGCCAGCAGCGCCCGGGAGGGGGAGACCCAGTACTTC.

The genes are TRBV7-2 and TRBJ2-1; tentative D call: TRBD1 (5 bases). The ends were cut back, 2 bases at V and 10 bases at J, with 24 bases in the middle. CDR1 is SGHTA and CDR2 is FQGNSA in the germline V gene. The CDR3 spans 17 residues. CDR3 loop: CASSLWGHLTERGEQFF. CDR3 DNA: TGTGCCAGCAGCTTATGGGGCCACCTGACCGAGCGTGGGGAGCAGTTCTTC.

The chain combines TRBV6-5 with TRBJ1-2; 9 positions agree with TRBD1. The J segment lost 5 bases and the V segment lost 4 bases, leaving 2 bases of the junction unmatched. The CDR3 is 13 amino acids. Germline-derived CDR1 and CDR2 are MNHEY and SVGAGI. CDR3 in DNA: TGTGCCAGCAGTTTCGGGACAGGGTATGGCTACACCTTC. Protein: CASSFGTGYGYTF.

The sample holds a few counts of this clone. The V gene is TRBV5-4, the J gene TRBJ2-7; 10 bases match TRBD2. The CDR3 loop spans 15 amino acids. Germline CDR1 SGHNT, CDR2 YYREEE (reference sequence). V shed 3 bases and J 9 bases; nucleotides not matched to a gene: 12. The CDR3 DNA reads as TGTGCCAGCAGCTCCTCTAGCGGGGGACCCCTGGGGCAGTACTTC. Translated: CASSSSSGGPLGQYF.

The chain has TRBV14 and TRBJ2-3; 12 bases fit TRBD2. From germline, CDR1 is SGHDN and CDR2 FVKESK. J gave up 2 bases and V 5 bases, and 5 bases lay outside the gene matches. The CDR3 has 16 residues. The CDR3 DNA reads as TGTGCCAGCAGCAGGCTAGCGGGGGGGATCACAGATACGCAGTATTTT. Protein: CASSRLAGGITDTQYF.

The CDR3 protein is CASSLLPTTTEGNQPQHF. The CDR3 nucleotides are TGCGCCAGCAGCCTCTTACCCACGACGACGGAGGGTAATCAGCCCCAGCATTTT. The chain has TRBV4-1 and TRBJ1-5; D remains unclear. Germline lookup yields CDR1 MGHRA and CDR2 YSYEKL. Trimming took off 4 bases at V and 4 bases at J, with 23 bases between the two ends. The CDR3 is made up of 18 amino acids.

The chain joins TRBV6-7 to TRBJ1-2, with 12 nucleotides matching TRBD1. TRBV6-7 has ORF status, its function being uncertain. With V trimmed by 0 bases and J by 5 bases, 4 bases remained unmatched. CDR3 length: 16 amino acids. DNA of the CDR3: TGTGCCAGCAGTTACTCTTGGGACAGGGGGCTTTATGGCTACACCTTC. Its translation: CASSYSWDRGLYGYTF.

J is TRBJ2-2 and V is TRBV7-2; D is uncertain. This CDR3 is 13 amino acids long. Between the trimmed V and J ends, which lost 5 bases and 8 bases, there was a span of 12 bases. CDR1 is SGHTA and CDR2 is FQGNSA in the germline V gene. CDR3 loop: CASSPQTTGELFF. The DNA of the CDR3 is TGTGCCAGCAGCCCTCAGACAACGGGGGAGCTGTTTTTT.

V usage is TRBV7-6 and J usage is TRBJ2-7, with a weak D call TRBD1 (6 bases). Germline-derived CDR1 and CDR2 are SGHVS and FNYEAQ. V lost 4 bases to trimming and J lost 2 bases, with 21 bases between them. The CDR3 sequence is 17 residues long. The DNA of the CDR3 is TGTGCCAGCAGCTCTAGGACAGTTTTTTTTATTCCCTACGAGCAGTACGTC. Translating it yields CASSSRTVFFIPYEQYV.

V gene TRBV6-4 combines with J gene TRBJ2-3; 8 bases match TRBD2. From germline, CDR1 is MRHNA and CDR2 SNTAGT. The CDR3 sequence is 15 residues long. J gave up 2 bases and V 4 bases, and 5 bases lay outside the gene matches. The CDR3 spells CASSARGGLTDTQYF. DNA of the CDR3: TGTGCCAGCAGTGCTCGGGGGGGCCTCACAGATACGCAGTATTTT.